The clone carrying this T cell receptor (beta chain) was seen repeatedly, ten times or more. The data originate from a study of regulatory T cells in long-lasting Graves disease. Losses at the gene ends were 5 bases for V and 4 bases for J; bases not matched to a gene: 12. The V gene's germline CDR1 is MNHNS and CDR2 SASEGT. The CDR3 contains 16 residues. As to time point: persistent/refractory GD, antithyroid drugs over 5 years with positive TRAb. The TCR library was made from RNA extracted from PBMCs. Construction of the TCR beta libraries employed iRepertoire HTBI primers in conjunction with Arm-PCR of CDR3 regions. TCRdb called the multiplex PCR reads again in MiXCR, with one record for every CDR3 protein. Of 650,000 to 850,000 distinct CDR3 sequences in the sample, 25% to 35% are singletons; the top ten hold roughly 46%.

Sequenced here: peripheral blood mononuclear cells (PBMCs), sampled when the disease was refractory, from a patient treated with antithyroid drugs. V usage is TRBV6-1 and J usage is TRBJ2-7, with TRBD1 matching over 9 bases. The receptor comes from a female donor with Graves disease. The CDR3 here is CASSNTPGTGKYEQYF. The CDR3 region has the DNA TGTGCCAGCAGTAACACACCCGGGACAGGGAAATACGAGCAGTACTTC.